The clone carrying this T cell receptor (beta chain) was found many times. As yet, its antigen is unknown. These data come from a study of T cell repertoires in cytomegalovirus infection. Study summary: Indicated by public TCR beta signatures were CMV infection and matching HLA type. General study findings and limits: Clonotype analysis showed dominance of the ex vivo response by HLA-C-restricted CMV-specific TCR beta clonotypes.

TCRdb independently ran MiXCR on the reads; one entry per CDR3 protein. The data show around 770,000 distinct CDR3 sequences, 29% seen once. With 3 bases removed from V and 2 bases from J, the gap between germline ends came to 17 bases. The CDR3 runs to 17 residues. The germline gives CDR1 LGHNA, CDR2 YNFKEQ. The sequences come from cultured CD8+ T cells from PBMCs, collected from culture after CMV antigen stimulation. The receptor was derived from a human donor in good health (CMV status not recorded). Some clones in this sample may be carry-over from other donors' samples. The genes are TRBV4-2 and TRBJ2-1; possible D gene TRBD2, 7 bases. The DNA for the CDR3 is TGTGCCAGCAGCCAGAGTTTCTGGGGGGGCACCTACAATGAGCAGTTCTTC. It yields the protein CASSQSFWGGTYNEQFF.